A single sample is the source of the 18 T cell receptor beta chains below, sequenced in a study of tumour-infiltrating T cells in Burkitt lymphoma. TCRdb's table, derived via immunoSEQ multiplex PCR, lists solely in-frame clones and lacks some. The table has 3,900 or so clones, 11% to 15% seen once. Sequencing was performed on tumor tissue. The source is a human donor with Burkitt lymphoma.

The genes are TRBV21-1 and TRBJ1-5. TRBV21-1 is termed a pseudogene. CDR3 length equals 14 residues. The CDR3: CANWERDSNQLQHF. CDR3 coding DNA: TGTGCCAATTGGGAGCGGGATAGCAATCAGCTCCAGCATTTT.

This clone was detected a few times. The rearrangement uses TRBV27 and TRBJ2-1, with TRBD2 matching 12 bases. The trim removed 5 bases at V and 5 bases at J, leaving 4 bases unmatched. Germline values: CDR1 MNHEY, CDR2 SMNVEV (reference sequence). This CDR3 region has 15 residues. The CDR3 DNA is TGTGCCAGCAGTATACTAGCGGGAGGTCACAATGAGCAGTTCTTC. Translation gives CASSILAGGHNEQFF.

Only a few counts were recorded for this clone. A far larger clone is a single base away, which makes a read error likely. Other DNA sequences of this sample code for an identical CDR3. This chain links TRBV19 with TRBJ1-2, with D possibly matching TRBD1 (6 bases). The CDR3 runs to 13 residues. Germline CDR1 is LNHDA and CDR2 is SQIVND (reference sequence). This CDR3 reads CASSIARTVGYTF. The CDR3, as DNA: TGTGCTAGTAGTATAGCCCGGACAGTCGGCTACACCTTC.

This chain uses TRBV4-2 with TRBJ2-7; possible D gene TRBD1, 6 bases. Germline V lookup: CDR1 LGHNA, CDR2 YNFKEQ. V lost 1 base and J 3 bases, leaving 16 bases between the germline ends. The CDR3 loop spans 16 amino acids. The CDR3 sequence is CASSQGLPGAGYEQYF. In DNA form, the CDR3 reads TGTGCCAGCAGCCAAGGCCTACCAGGGGCCGGCTACGAGCAGTACTTC.

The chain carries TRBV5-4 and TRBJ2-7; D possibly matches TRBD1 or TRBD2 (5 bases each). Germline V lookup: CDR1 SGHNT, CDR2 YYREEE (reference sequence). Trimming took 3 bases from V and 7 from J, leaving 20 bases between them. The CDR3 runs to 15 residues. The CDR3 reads CASSWGTPASGEQYF. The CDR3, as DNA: TGTGCCAGCAGCTGGGGGACGCCCGCCTCCGGGGAGCAGTACTTC.

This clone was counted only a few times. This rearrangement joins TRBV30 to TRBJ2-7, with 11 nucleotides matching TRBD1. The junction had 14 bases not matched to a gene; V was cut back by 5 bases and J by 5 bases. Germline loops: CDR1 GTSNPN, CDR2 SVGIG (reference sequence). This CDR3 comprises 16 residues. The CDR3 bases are TGTGCCTGGGGAACTTGGGGGACAGGGGGAAGCGACGAGCAGTACTTC. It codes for CAWGTWGTGGSDEQYF.

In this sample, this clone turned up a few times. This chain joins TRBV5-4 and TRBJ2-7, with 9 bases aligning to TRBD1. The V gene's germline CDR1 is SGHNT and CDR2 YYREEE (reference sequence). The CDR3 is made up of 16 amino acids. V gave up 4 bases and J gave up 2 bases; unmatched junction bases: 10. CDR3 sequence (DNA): TGTGCCAGCAGCACAGGGGACAGGGTGGGCGCCTACGAGCAGTACTTC. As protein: CASSTGDRVGAYEQYF. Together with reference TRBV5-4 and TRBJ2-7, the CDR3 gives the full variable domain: ETGVTQSPTHLIKTRGQQVTLRCSSQSGHNTVSWYQQALGQGPQFIFQYYREEENGRGNFPPRFSGLQFPNYSSELNVNALELDDSALYLCASSTGDRVGAYEQYFGPGTRLTVT.

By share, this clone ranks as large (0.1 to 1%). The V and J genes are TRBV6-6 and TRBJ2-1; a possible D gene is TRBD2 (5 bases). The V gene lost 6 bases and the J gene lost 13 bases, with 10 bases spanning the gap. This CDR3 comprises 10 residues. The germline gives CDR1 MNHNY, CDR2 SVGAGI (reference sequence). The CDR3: CASSSGDQFF. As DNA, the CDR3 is TGTGCCAGCAGCTCCGGGGATCAGTTCTTC.

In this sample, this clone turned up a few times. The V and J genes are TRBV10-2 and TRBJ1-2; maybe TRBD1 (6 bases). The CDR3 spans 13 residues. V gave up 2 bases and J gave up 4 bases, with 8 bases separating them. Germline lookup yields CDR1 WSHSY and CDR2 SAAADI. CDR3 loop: CASSEGGSYGYTF. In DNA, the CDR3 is TGCGCCAGCAGTGAGGGGGGCTCCTATGGCTACACCTTC.

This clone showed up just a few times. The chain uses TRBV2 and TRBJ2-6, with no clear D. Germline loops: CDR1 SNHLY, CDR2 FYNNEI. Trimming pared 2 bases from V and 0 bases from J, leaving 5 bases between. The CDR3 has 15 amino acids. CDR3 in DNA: TGTGCCAGCAGTGAAATTACCTCTGGGGCCAACGTCCTGACTTTC. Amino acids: CASSEITSGANVLTF.

CDR3 loop: CAINAERGEQYF. CDR3 coding DNA: TGTGCCATCAACGCCGAAAGGGGAGAGCAGTACTTC. The chain recombines TRBV10-3 with TRBJ2-7; possible D gene TRBD1, 5 bases. Looked up from germline, CDR1 is ENHRY and CDR2 is SYGVKD. The CDR3 is 12 amino acids. Trimming stripped 7 bases from V and 7 bases from J, with 14 bases between.

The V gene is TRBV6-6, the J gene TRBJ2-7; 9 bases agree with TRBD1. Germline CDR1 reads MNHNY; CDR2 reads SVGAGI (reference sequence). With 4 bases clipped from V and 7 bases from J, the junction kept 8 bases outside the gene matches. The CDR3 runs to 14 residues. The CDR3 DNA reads TGTGCCAGCAGTTGGGGACAGGGTAGGGAGGAGCAGTACTTC. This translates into CASSWGQGREEQYF.

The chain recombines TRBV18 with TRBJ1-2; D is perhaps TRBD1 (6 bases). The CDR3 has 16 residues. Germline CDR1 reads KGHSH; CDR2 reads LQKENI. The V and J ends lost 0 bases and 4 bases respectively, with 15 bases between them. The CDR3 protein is CASSPPIGGVPYGYTF. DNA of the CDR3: TGTGCCAGCTCACCACCTATAGGGGGGGTACCCTATGGCTACACCTTC.

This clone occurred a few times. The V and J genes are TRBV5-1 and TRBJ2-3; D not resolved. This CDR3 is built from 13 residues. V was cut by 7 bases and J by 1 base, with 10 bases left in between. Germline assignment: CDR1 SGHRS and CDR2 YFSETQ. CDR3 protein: CASRTAGTDTQYF. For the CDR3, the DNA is TGCGCCAGCCGGACGGCCGGCACAGATACGCAGTATTTT.

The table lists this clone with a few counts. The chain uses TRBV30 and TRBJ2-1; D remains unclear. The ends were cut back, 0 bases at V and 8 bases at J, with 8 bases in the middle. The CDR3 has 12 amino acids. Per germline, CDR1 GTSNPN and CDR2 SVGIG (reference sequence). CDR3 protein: CAWSVGAYEQFF. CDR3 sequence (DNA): TGTGCCTGGAGTGTCGGAGCATATGAGCAGTTCTTC.

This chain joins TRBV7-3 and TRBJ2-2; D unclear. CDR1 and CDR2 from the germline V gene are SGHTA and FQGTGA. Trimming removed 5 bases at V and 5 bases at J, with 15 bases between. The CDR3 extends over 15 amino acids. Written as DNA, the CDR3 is TGTGCCAGCAGCAATCTCGGTGACGGGACCGGGGAGCTGTTTTTT. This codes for CASSNLGDGTGELFF. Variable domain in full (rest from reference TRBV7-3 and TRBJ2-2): GAGVSQTPSNKVTEKGKYVELRCDPISGHTALYWYRQSLGQGPEFLIYFQGTGAADDSGLPNDRFFAVRPEGSVSTLKIQRTERGDSAVYLCASSNLGDGTGELFFGEGSRLTVL.

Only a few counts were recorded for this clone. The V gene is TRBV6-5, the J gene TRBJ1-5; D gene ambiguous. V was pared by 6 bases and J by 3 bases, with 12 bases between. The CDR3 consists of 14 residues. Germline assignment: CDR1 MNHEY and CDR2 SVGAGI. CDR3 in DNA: TGTGCCAGCAGCACGAGAGGGTACAATCAGCCCCAGCATTTT. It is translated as CASSTRGYNQPQHF.

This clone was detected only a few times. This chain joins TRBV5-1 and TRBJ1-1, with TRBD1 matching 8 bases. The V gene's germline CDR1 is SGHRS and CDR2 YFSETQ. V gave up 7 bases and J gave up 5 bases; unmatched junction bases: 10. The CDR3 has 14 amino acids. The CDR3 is CASGRTGRETEAFF. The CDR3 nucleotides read TGCGCCAGCGGTAGGACAGGGAGGGAAACTGAAGCTTTCTTT. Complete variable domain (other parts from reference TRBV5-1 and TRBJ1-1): KAGVTQTPRYLIKTRGQQVTLSCSPISGHRSVSWYQQTPGQGLQFLFEYFSETQRNKGNFPGRFSGRQFSNSRSEMNVSTLELGDSALYLCASGRTGRETEAFFGQGTRLTVV.